Shown below are 5 T cell receptor beta chains from a single sample sequenced in a study of blood T cell repertoires in COVID-19. This table comes from immunoSEQ multiplex PCR, and its TCRdb copy is limited to in-frame clones, with some not included. The sample lists roughly 250,000 clones, about nine tenths seen once, with about 2.5% in the top ten. Sample: peripheral blood. Every receptor here comes from a young adult with COVID-19, enrolled during active disease.

J is TRBJ1-2 and V is TRBV5-1, with TRBD1 matching 9 bases. Germline V gene data show CDR1 as SGHRS and CDR2 as YFSETQ. Trimming at V came to 2 bases and at J to 6 bases, leaving 5 bases not matched to a gene. The CDR3 is made up of 14 amino acids. CDR3 region: CASSFDRGSDGYTF. The CDR3 DNA is TGCGCCAGCAGCTTCGACAGGGGGTCCGATGGCTACACCTTC. The full variable domain, in which reference TRBV5-1 and TRBJ1-2 provide the parts outside the CDR3, is KAGVTQTPRYLIKTRGQQVTLSCSPISGHRSVSWYQQTPGQGLQFLFEYFSETQRNKGNFPGRFSGRQFSNSRSEMNVSTLELGDSALYLCASSFDRGSDGYTFGSGTRLTVV.

The rearrangement links TRBV12-3 or TRBV12-4 to TRBJ2-1, with D unclear. V lost 4 bases to trimming and J lost 7 bases, with 8 bases between them. The length of the CDR3 is 12 residues. The CDR3 coding sequence is TGTGCCAGCAGTTCTGACTGGAATGAGCAGTTCTTC. Its protein is CASSSDWNEQFF.

The chain recombines TRBV30 with TRBJ1-2; 8 nucleotides agree with TRBD1. Trimming at V came to 3 bases and at J to 4 bases, leaving 7 bases not matched to a gene. Looked up from germline, CDR1 is GTSNPN and CDR2 is SVGIG (reference sequence). The CDR3 loop spans 14 amino acids. CDR3 sequence: CAWRSGTGSYGYTF. The CDR3 region has the DNA TGTGCCTGGAGATCTGGGACAGGATCCTATGGCTACACCTTC.

V gene TRBV28 combines with J gene TRBJ2-5; the match to TRBD2 covers 8 bases. This CDR3 is built from 16 residues. Germline CDR1 and CDR2: MDHEN and SYDVKM. V shed 5 bases and J 1 base; nucleotides not matched to a gene: 9. The CDR3 loop is CASSASGLAPQETQYF. CDR3 coding DNA: TGTGCCAGCAGTGCAAGTGGACTAGCCCCCCAAGAGACCCAGTACTTC.

The rearrangement joins TRBV7-8 to TRBJ2-7; unclear D gene. The CDR3 consists of 16 residues. Trimming took 1 base from V and 0 from J, leaving 13 bases between them. Germline V lookup: CDR1 SGHVS, CDR2 FQNEAQ. The CDR3 nucleotides are TGTGCCAGCAGCTTAGGAACTACGGTTAGCTCCTACGAGCAGTACTTC. Its translation: CASSLGTTVSSYEQYF.